The 7 T cell receptor beta chains below all came from one sample that was sequenced in a study of shared clonotypes between healthy human individuals. Some clones are missing from TCRdb's copy, which holds only in-frame ones; the method was immunoSEQ multiplex PCR. The table has about 980,000 clones, 76% seen once. The sample taken for sequencing was memory CD4+ T cells sorted from blood. Subset indicated: CD45RA-negative fraction. The receptors stem from a young man in good health.

The chain recombines TRBV5-1 with TRBJ2-3; D unclear. Germline V CDR1 and CDR2: SGHRS, YFSETQ. V gave up 0 bases and J gave up 4 bases, with 6 bases separating them. The CDR3 consists of 13 residues. The CDR3 spells CASSLGEADTQYF. The CDR3 nucleotides are TGCGCCAGCAGCTTGGGAGAGGCAGATACGCAGTATTTT.

The chain has TRBV11-2 and TRBJ1-6, with 7 bases fitting TRBD1. Trimming removed 3 bases from V and 7 bases from J; junction bases left unmatched: 9. CDR3 size: 16 residues. The germline CDR1 and CDR2 sequences are SGHAT and FQNNGV. The CDR3 protein is CASSFGTAGGNSPLHF. The CDR3 DNA follows: TGTGCCAGCAGCTTTGGGACAGCTGGGGGAAATTCACCCCTCCACTTT.

This clone was recorded a few times. This rearrangement joins TRBV27 to TRBJ2-3; D is perhaps TRBD1 (5 bases). Between the trimmed V and J ends, which lost 2 bases and 0 bases, there was a span of 6 bases. This CDR3 region has 14 residues. Germline V gives CDR1 MNHEY, CDR2 SMNVEV (reference sequence). CDR3 sequence (DNA): TGTGCCAGCAGTTTAGACAGTAGCACAGATACGCAGTATTTT. Amino acid sequence: CASSLDSSTDTQYF.

This chain joins TRBV19 and TRBJ1-5; D uncertain. The CDR3 sequence is 12 residues long. Deletions cut 3 bases from V and 4 bases from J, with 4 bases between. In germline, CDR1 is LNHDA, CDR2 SQIVND (reference sequence). Here the CDR3 DNA reads TGTGCCAGTAGTATGGAAAATCAGCCCCAGCATTTT. Residues: CASSMENQPQHF.

The V gene is TRBV28, the J gene TRBJ2-2; tentative D call: TRBD2 (5 bases). V was shortened by 2 bases and J by 6 bases, with 19 bases between the two germline ends. The CDR3 extends over 17 amino acids. From germline, CDR1 is MDHEN and CDR2 SYDVKM. CDR3 residues: CASSLSNRGSGAGELFF. CDR3 sequence (DNA): TGTGCCAGCAGTTTAAGTAATCGGGGATCGGGCGCCGGGGAGCTGTTTTTT.

The chain combines TRBV7-2 with TRBJ2-7, with 9 bases that match TRBD1. CDR1 SGHTA and CDR2 FQGNSA come from the germline V gene. The CDR3 extends over 16 amino acids. V gave up 5 bases and J gave up 4 bases; unmatched junction bases: 12. The DNA of the CDR3 is TGTGCCAGCAGCCCTTCCTTGCGGGACAGGGTATACGAGCAGTACTTC. Protein: CASSPSLRDRVYEQYF.

CDR3 residues: CASSLTTDGLYGYTF. In DNA form, the CDR3 reads TGTGCCAGCAGTCTCACTACTGACGGACTCTATGGCTACACCTTC. V is TRBV2 and J is TRBJ1-2, with no clear D. In germline, CDR1 is SNHLY, CDR2 FYNNEI. CDR3 size: 15 residues. Trimming left V 5 bases short and J 4 bases short, with 17 bases between.